The T cell receptor beta chain described here comes from a study of Ad26.COV2.S vaccination and SARS-CoV-2 variants. Germline CDR1 is KGHSH and CDR2 is LQKENI. The CDR3 contains 13 residues. Trimming took 2 bases from V and 4 from J, leaving 6 bases between them. The treatment: over 15 received Ad26.COV2.S at low or high dose, single or two shots; 5 received placebo; per-sample allocation not given. All samples were drawn on day 63, counting from the first vaccine or placebo injection. Some clones are missing from TCRdb's copy, which holds only in-frame ones; the method was immunoSEQ multiplex PCR. The table includes roughly 380,000 clones, around 84% detected once. This clone was detected only once.

The material was peripheral blood, obtained in a trial of Ad26.COV2.S vaccine versus placebo. The source of this sequence is a person between 18 and 65 years old who received the Ad26.COV2.S COVID-19 vaccine or a placebo. This chain links TRBV18 with TRBJ2-1; D possibly corresponds to TRBD1 (5 bases). CDR3 coding DNA: TGTGCCAGCTCACCAGCAGGGTACAATGAGCAGTTCTTC. Its translation: CASSPAGYNEQFF.